The entry below describes one T cell receptor beta chain. CDR1 GTSNPN and CDR2 SVGIG come from the germline V gene (reference sequence). The V and J ends lost 5 bases and 2 bases respectively, with 13 bases between them. This CDR3 comprises 13 residues. This specimen comes from a study of control samples from healthy donors and cancer patients. Some clones are missing from TCRdb's copy, which holds only in-frame ones; the method was immunoSEQ multiplex PCR. This table has 100,000 or so clones, over 75% appearing once. What was sequenced was blood. The receptor was derived from a woman aged 45-65 years in good health. The chain has TRBV30 and TRBJ2-7; possibly TRBD1 for D (5 bases). DNA of the CDR3: TGTGCCTGGTCTTCTCGGACACCCTACGAGCAGTACTTC. This gives the protein CAWSSRTPYEQYF.